The 25 T cell receptor beta chains reported below all come from one sample, sequenced in a study of blood T cell repertoires in COVID-19. Sequenced by immunoSEQ multiplex PCR; TCRdb stores in-frame clones only, minus some. This table has about 57,000 clones, 65% to 85% appearing once. The sequencing input was PBMCs or T cells enriched from blood (not recorded which). These receptor sequences come from a woman in her 40s with acute COVID-19.

The V gene is TRBV4-1, the J gene TRBJ2-1, with 10 bases lining up with TRBD2. CDR3 length equals 16 residues. V trimming: 2 bases; J trimming: 2 bases; junction bases outside the gene matches: 3. Germline V gives CDR1 MGHRA, CDR2 YSYEKL. The CDR3 nucleotides are TGCGCCAGCAGCCAACTAGCGGGAGATGCCTACAATGAGCAGTTCTTC. Its protein product is CASSQLAGDAYNEQFF.

This sequence joins TRBV18 and TRBJ1-2; 7 nucleotides agree with TRBD1. Trimming took 1 base from V and 7 from J; bases not matched to a gene: 9. Germline values: CDR1 KGHSH, CDR2 LQKENI. The CDR3 extends over 15 amino acids. CDR3 sequence reads: CASSPQEGAVSGYTF. As DNA, the CDR3 is TGTGCCAGCTCACCACAGGAGGGGGCCGTAAGTGGCTACACCTTC.

The CDR3: CSAVGTGDTGELFF. The CDR3 nucleotides read TGCAGCGCCGTGGGGACAGGAGACACCGGGGAGCTGTTTTTT. The chain carries TRBV29-1 and TRBJ2-2; 8 bases agree with TRBD1. CDR3 size: 14 residues. Germline CDR1 SQVTM, CDR2 ANQGSEA. V lost 7 bases, J lost 3 bases, and 7 bases stayed unmatched.

This clone appeared a few times. V usage is TRBV13 and J usage is TRBJ2-1; D may be TRBD2 (6 bases). This CDR3 has 15 residues. Trimming took 5 bases from V and 2 from J, leaving 13 bases between them. CDR1 and CDR2 (germline): PRHDT, FYEKMQ (reference sequence). CDR3 amino acids: CASSLRDSTYNEQFF. The CDR3 nucleotides are TGTGCCAGCAGCCTCCGGGACTCGACCTACAATGAGCAGTTCTTC.

A note on this clone: At one boundary the junction diverges from the germline segment, which might be a read error. J is TRBJ1-2 and V is TRBV18, with TRBD1 as a possible D gene (5 bases). Germline V lookup: CDR1 KGHSH, CDR2 LQKENI. The CDR3 contains 11 residues. The CDR3 DNA reads TGTGCCAGCTCACCATCGGGGGTTATCCACTTC. It encodes CASSPSGVIHF.

V usage is TRBV6-5 and J usage is TRBJ2-3; TRBD1 agrees at 10 bases. The CDR3 totals 14 residues. Germline V gene sequence: CDR1 MNHEY, CDR2 SVGAGI. Losses at the gene ends were 6 bases for V and 5 bases for J; bases not matched to a gene: 5. The CDR3 sequence is CASRRTGGLDTQYF. The DNA of the CDR3 is TGTGCCAGCAGGAGGACAGGGGGACTAGATACGCAGTATTTT.

This chain connects TRBV19 to TRBJ1-1; TRBD1 matches 8 bases. After removal of 6 bases from V and 0 bases from J, the junction contained 12 bases not matched to a gene. The CDR3 is 17 amino acids. The germline gives CDR1 LNHDA, CDR2 SQIVND (reference sequence). The CDR3 DNA reads TGTGCCAGTAGGGCCAGGACAGGGACATCAATGAACACTGAAGCTTTCTTT. Translating it yields CASRARTGTSMNTEAFF.

V and J are TRBV3-1 (or the pseudogene TRBV3-2) and TRBJ1-3; D is uncertain. The germline gives CDR1 LGHDT, CDR2 YNNKEL (reference sequence). This CDR3 region has 17 residues. V dropped 0 bases and J dropped 0 bases, with 12 bases sitting between them. CDR3 protein: CASSQDLGRYSGNTIYF. For the CDR3, the DNA is TGTGCCAGCAGCCAAGATCTTGGGAGGTACTCTGGAAACACCATATATTTT.

This clone has a single count. This chain uses TRBV2 with TRBJ2-1; D may be TRBD1 (6 bases). Deletions cut 7 bases from V and 5 bases from J, with 21 bases between. This CDR3 comprises 16 residues. Germline V gene data show CDR1 as SNHLY and CDR2 as FYNNEI. CDR3 in DNA: TGTGCCAGCACCCACCCGGGTGGGGGCGTCAACAATGAGCAGTTCTTC. This gives the protein CASTHPGGGVNNEQFF.

The rearrangement joins TRBV7-2 to TRBJ1-2; 8 nucleotides match TRBD1. The CDR3 is 13 residues long. Trimming removed 2 bases from V and 11 bases from J; junction bases left unmatched: 7. Germline V gene sequence: CDR1 SGHTA, CDR2 FQGNSA. The CDR3 bases are TGTGCCAGCAGCTTATTACAGGGGGTAGTTTACACCTTC. Protein: CASSLLQGVVYTF.

The chain combines TRBV2 with TRBJ1-5, with D uncertain. CDR3 length: 14 amino acids. The V end was cut by 3 bases, the J end by 7 bases, with 13 bases between. Germline assignment: CDR1 SNHLY and CDR2 FYNNEI. The CDR3 loop is CASSEDREGQPQHF. CDR3 DNA sequence: TGTGCCAGCAGTGAGGATCGTGAGGGCCAGCCCCAGCATTTT.

This clone was detected only once. DNA of the CDR3: TGTGCCAGCAGTCCCAACGCGGCGAGCAATCAGCCCCAGCATTTT. It encodes CASSPNAASNQPQHF. V gene TRBV27 combines with J gene TRBJ1-5, with D unresolved. Per germline, CDR1 MNHEY and CDR2 SMNVEV (reference sequence). Trimming removed 5 bases from V and 1 base from J, with 12 bases in between. The CDR3 consists of 15 residues.

The rearrangement links TRBV19 to TRBJ1-2; TRBD1 agrees at 8 bases. J gave up 5 bases and V 3 bases, and 8 bases lay outside the gene matches. CDR1 is LNHDA and CDR2 is SQIVND in the germline V gene (reference sequence). This CDR3 region has 15 residues. In DNA form, the CDR3 reads TGTGCCAGTAGTATGATCCAGGGGGCTCGGTATGGCTACACCTTC. Amino acid sequence: CASSMIQGARYGYTF.

This sequence joins TRBV2 and TRBJ1-2; 8 bases map to TRBD1. The germline gives CDR1 SNHLY, CDR2 FYNNEI. The CDR3 totals 15 residues. V lost 2 bases, J lost 7 bases, and 9 bases stayed unmatched. The CDR3 here is CASSERETGEGGYTF. CDR3 nucleotides: TGTGCCAGCAGTGAACGTGAGACAGGGGAGGGTGGCTACACCTTC.

This chain connects TRBV19 to TRBJ2-3; TRBD1 might be the D (5 bases). The germline CDR1 and CDR2 sequences are LNHDA and SQIVND (reference sequence). The CDR3 consists of 15 residues. Trimming took 0 bases from V and 1 from J, leaving 8 bases between them. This CDR3 reads CASSIESRGTDTQYF. The CDR3 nucleotides read TGTGCCAGTAGTATAGAGAGCAGGGGCACAGATACGCAGTATTTT.

V and J are TRBV28 and TRBJ1-2; D call uncertain. V gave up 5 bases and J gave up 2 bases, with 15 bases separating them. This CDR3 has 15 amino acids. Germline-derived CDR1 and CDR2 are MDHEN and SYDVKM. The CDR3 loop is CASSPRDASNYGYTF. For the CDR3, the DNA is TGTGCCAGCAGTCCCCGAGATGCCTCAAACTATGGCTACACCTTC.

The chain combines TRBV11-3 with TRBJ1-1, with D possibly TRBD1 on 5 matching bases. There are 13 residues in the CDR3. Trimming removed 4 bases from V and 1 base from J, with 7 bases in between. CDR1 and CDR2 (germline): SGHNT, YENEEA. The CDR3 here is CASSWTRNTEAFF. The CDR3 bases are TGTGCCAGCAGCTGGACAAGGAACACTGAAGCTTTCTTT. The whole variable domain, filled in from reference TRBV11-3 and TRBJ1-1, reads EAGVVQSPRYKIIEKKQPVAFWCNPISGHNTLYWYLQNLGQGPELLIRYENEEAVDDSQLPKDRFSAERLKGVDSTLKIQPAELGDSAVYLCASSWTRNTEAFFGQGTRLTVV.

Written as DNA, the CDR3 is TGTGCCAGCAGCTTAGCGAACAGGGTCGGGGAAAAACTGTTTTTT. Translating it yields CASSLANRVGEKLFF. The genes are TRBV7-8 and TRBJ1-4; TRBD1 is a possible D gene (6 bases). This CDR3 comprises 15 residues. With 0 bases removed from V and 8 bases from J, the gap between germline ends came to 13 bases. Germline V gene data show CDR1 as SGHVS and CDR2 as FQNEAQ.

In its sample, this clone was seen once. This chain joins TRBV3-1 (or the pseudogene TRBV3-2) and TRBJ2-1; 9 nucleotides align to TRBD2. Per germline, CDR1 LGHDT and CDR2 YNNKEL (reference sequence). Trimming cost V 3 bases and J 9 bases; bases outside gene matches: 6. The length of the CDR3 is 14 residues. DNA for the CDR3: TGTGCCAGCAGCCAGCTTAGCGGGAGAACTGAGCAGTTCTTC. Translated, it gives CASSQLSGRTEQFF.

The V and J genes are TRBV14 and TRBJ2-1, with 11 bases identical to TRBD1. CDR1 is SGHDN and CDR2 is FVKESK in the germline V gene. The CDR3 sequence is 17 residues long. J was trimmed by 3 bases and V by 3 bases; bases with no gene match: 7. CDR3 nucleotide sequence: TGTGCCAGCAGCCAGCAGGACAGGGGGCGCTTCTACAATGAGCAGTTCTTC. Translation gives CASSQQDRGRFYNEQFF.

This chain links TRBV28 with TRBJ2-1, with TRBD1 identical over 7 bases. CDR3 length: 17 amino acids. From germline, CDR1 is MDHEN and CDR2 SYDVKM. The J segment lost 2 bases and the V segment lost 3 bases, leaving 10 bases of the junction unmatched. The CDR3: CASSFLVAQGAYNEQFF. In nucleotides, the CDR3 is TGTGCCAGCAGTTTCCTAGTAGCGCAGGGGGCCTACAATGAGCAGTTCTTC.

The CDR3 DNA sequence: TGTGCCAGCAGCTTGGGGTTTAGCTCTGGAAACACCATATATTTT. It translates to CASSLGFSSGNTIYF. The chain has TRBV5-8 and TRBJ1-3; D not certain. V was cut by 0 bases and J by 0 bases, with 7 bases left in between. This CDR3 has 15 residues. Germline V CDR1 and CDR2: SGHTS, YDEGEE.

This sequence joins TRBV3-1 (or the pseudogene TRBV3-2) and TRBJ1-2; perhaps TRBD1 as D (5 bases). CDR3 length: 14 amino acids. Germline assignment: CDR1 LGHDT and CDR2 YNNKEL (reference sequence). V lost 0 bases, J lost 8 bases, and 13 bases lay in between. This CDR3 reads CASSQDWGGLGYTF. The CDR3 DNA reads TGTGCCAGCAGCCAAGATTGGGGGGGACTAGGCTACACCTTC.

To note about this clone: The CDR3 end shows no conserved phenylalanine or tryptophan, and so a read error is likely. The DNA is omitted, as the CDR3 cannot be located on it reliably, and the CDR3 follows TCRdb's listing. This chain uses TRBV20-1 with TRBJ2-7; the table's D call of TRBD1 was not tested on the DNA. Germline V CDR1 and CDR2: DFQATT, SNEGSKA (reference sequence). The CDR3 numbers 9 amino acids, ends counted. The CDR3: CSATRQGVI.

This chain links TRBV14 with TRBJ1-2; a possible D gene is TRBD1 (5 bases). This CDR3 is built from 13 residues. Per the germline V gene, CDR1 is SGHDN and CDR2 is FVKESK. V lost 1 base, J lost 8 bases, and 11 bases lay in between. DNA for the CDR3: TGTGCCAGCAGCCAAGGACAGTCTGGCGGCTACACCTTC. Translation gives CASSQGQSGGYTF.